This T cell receptor beta chain was documented in a study of control samples from healthy donors and cancer patients. This clone appeared a few times. Sequencing was performed with immunoSEQ multiplex PCR; in TCRdb, only in-frame clones are kept and a portion is missing. The table lists about 99,000 clones, approximately 90% of them singletons. Germline-derived CDR1 and CDR2 are KGHDR and SFDVKD. V lost 5 bases and J lost 4; bases outside the gene matches: 5. The length of the CDR3 is 14 residues. V and J are TRBV24-1 and TRBJ2-5; 8 positions agree with TRBD1. The specimen sequenced was PBMCs. This clonotype originated in a man aged 55-75 years with lung cancer. The CDR3 region has the DNA TGTGCCACCAGTGCTTCCACAGGGGGAGAGACCCAGTACTTC. Protein: CATSASTGGETQYF.